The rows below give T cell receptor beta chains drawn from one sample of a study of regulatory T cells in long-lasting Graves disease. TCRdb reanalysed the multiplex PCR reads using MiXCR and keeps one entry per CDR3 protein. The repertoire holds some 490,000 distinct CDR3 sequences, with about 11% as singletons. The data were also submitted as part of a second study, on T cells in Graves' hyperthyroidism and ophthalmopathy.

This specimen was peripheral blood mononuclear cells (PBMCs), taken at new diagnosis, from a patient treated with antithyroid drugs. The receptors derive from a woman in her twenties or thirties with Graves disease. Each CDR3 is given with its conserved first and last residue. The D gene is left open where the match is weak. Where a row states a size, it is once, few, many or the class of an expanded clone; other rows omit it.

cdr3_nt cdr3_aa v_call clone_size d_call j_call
TGTGCCAGCAGCCTTAACCCCATAGCGGGAGGGTGGGTCAATGAGCAGTTCTTC CASSLNPIAGGWVNEQFF TRBV6-2/TRBV6-3 many TRBD2 TRBJ2-1
TGTGCCAGCAGTTCCCCGGCTAGCGGGAGTGGTGAGCAGTTCTTC CASSSPASGSGEQFF TRBV6-2/TRBV6-3 . TRBD2 TRBJ2-1
TGTGCCTGGAGTGTACCGGGAGGAGTGAATGAGCAGTTCTTC CAWSVPGGVNEQFF TRBV30 few TRBD2 TRBJ2-1
TGTGCCAGCAGATTAAGTTGGACGGGAACTAATAACTATGGCTACACCTTC CASRLSWTGTNNYGYTF TRBV2 many . TRBJ1-2
TGTGCCAGCAGTTACACCCTCGGGGCTGGCTACACCTTC CASSYTLGAGYTF TRBV6-5 many . TRBJ1-2
TGTGCCAGCAGCTTAGGAGTGGGAGCTGGGTACGAGCAGTACTTC CASSLGVGAGYEQYF TRBV11-3 . . TRBJ2-7
TGTGCCAGTAGTATTTATAGGGGTAATTCACCCCTCCACTTT CASSIYRGNSPLHF TRBV19 few . TRBJ1-6
TGCAGTGCTAGTGTGGGACAAGGAAGAGGACAGCCCCAGCATTTT CSASVGQGRGQPQHF TRBV20-1 . . TRBJ1-5
TGTGCCTGGAGACAATCTGGACAGGGGTATAACGGGGAGCTGTTTTTT CAWRQSGQGYNGELFF TRBV30 few TRBD1 TRBJ2-2
TGTGCCAGCAGCTTAGCGACTAGCGGGAGAACCTACGAGCAGTACTTC CASSLATSGRTYEQYF TRBV7-2 many TRBD2 TRBJ2-7
TGTGCCAGCAGCTTAACCCAGGACACTGGCTACACCTTC CASSLTQDTGYTF TRBV7-9 many . TRBJ1-2
TGTGCCAGTAAGAAAGACTACAACACAGATACGCAGTATTTT CASKKDYNTDTQYF TRBV19 . . TRBJ2-3
TGTGCCAGCAGCTTGGAGGAGGGCCGTCTTTTGTTCTTC CASSLEEGRLLFF TRBV5-5 many . TRBJ2-1
TGTGCCAGCAGTAAGGGGGGGGCGGGGTACAATGAGCAGTTCTTC CASSKGGAGYNEQFF TRBV6-1 few . TRBJ2-1
TGTGCCTGGAGTGTTTATGACCTCGGTGAGCAGTTCTTC CAWSVYDLGEQFF TRBV30 many . TRBJ2-1
TGTGCCAGCAGCTCACAATGGGACGCTGTAAACTATGGCTACACCTTC CASSSQWDAVNYGYTF TRBV13 . . TRBJ1-2
TGTGCCAGCAGTCCTCTTCAAGTGAGGGAGCAGTACTTC CASSPLQVREQYF TRBV27 many . TRBJ2-7
TGTGCCAGCAGCTTAGTTGACAAGCTGTGGGCCAACGTCCTGACTTTC CASSLVDKLWANVLTF TRBV7-9 many . TRBJ2-6
TGTGCCAGCAGTACAACCGGAGGTTGGGGCACCGAGCAGTACTTC CASSTTGGWGTEQYF TRBV27 few . TRBJ2-7
TGTGCCAGCTCGAATGGACAGGGGGCGCGTGAGCAGTACTTC CASSNGQGAREQYF TRBV18 few TRBD1 TRBJ2-7
TGTGCCTGGAGCAGGGCTCCTGAAAATCAGCCCCAGCATTTT CAWSRAPENQPQHF TRBV30 medium-sized . TRBJ1-5
TGTGCCAGCAGCTCCCTATCGGGGAACACTGAAGCTTTCTTT CASSSLSGNTEAFF TRBV11-2 many . TRBJ1-1
TGTGCCAGCAGCTGGGGTTTGTTGAACTCCTACAATGAGCAGTTCTTC CASSWGLLNSYNEQFF TRBV5-6 few . TRBJ2-1